These 10 T cell receptor beta chains share one sample of origin, sequenced in a study of cytomegalovirus exposure and HLA in healthy donors. Amplification used 60 Vbeta primers and 13 Jbeta primers. The data were produced by immunoSEQ multiplex PCR, yet TCRdb's version contains in-frame clones alone and is incomplete. The sample has approximately 260,000 clones; just under 85% are singletons. The sample comprised PBMCs. The receptors originated from a woman in her thirties or forties in good health and CMV-seropositive.

Comment on this clone: One junction end does not reproduce the germline sequence, and a read error may be involved. The gene calls are TRBV10-3 and TRBJ2-1, with TRBD2 as a possible D gene (5 bases). CDR1 and CDR2 (germline): ENHRY, SYGVKD. The CDR3 length is 11 residues. The CDR3 region is CAISEEGVGIF. As DNA, the CDR3 is TGTGCCATCAGTGAGGAGGGTGTGGGGATCTTC.

The chain employs TRBV18 and TRBJ2-7; 7 bases are shared with TRBD2. The CDR3 totals 15 residues. Per germline, CDR1 KGHSH and CDR2 LQKENI. The J segment lost 3 bases and the V segment lost 4 bases, leaving 9 bases of the junction unmatched. CDR3 in DNA: TGTGCCAGCTCACAGGCCCCTAGCGGCAACTACGAGCAGTACTTC. This gives the protein CASSQAPSGNYEQYF.

This chain's CDR3 is CAWSVVAGGTEAFF. The CDR3 region has the DNA TGTGCCTGGAGTGTGGTGGCAGGAGGCACTGAAGCTTTCTTT. The chain has TRBV30 and TRBJ1-1; D unresolved. Germline CDR1 and CDR2: GTSNPN and SVGIG (reference sequence). V lost 0 bases, J lost 4 bases, and 12 bases lay in between. The CDR3 is made up of 14 amino acids.

This chain links TRBV27 with TRBJ1-2; D perhaps matches TRBD1 (5 bases). The V end lost 8 bases, the J end lost 8 bases, and 27 bases lay between the germline ends. CDR1 and CDR2 (germline): MNHEY, SMNVEV (reference sequence). The CDR3 is 16 amino acids. The CDR3 is CASRPETVPRGGGYTF. Here the CDR3 DNA reads TGTGCCAGCCGTCCTGAGACGGTCCCGAGGGGAGGGGGCTACACCTTC.

The table lists this clone with a count of one. The rearrangement links TRBV19 to TRBJ2-3; D might be TRBD2 (5 bases). V was trimmed by 3 bases and J by 2 bases, leaving 12 bases between them. This CDR3 has 15 amino acids. The germline CDR1 and CDR2 sequences are LNHDA and SQIVND (reference sequence). The CDR3 region is CASSIRGLTTDTQYF. DNA for the CDR3: TGTGCCAGTAGTATTCGAGGGCTCACCACAGATACGCAGTATTTT.

The chain uses TRBV18 and TRBJ1-5, with TRBD1 matching 10 bases. This CDR3 has 13 amino acids. Per germline, CDR1 KGHSH and CDR2 LQKENI. V was pared by 6 bases and J by 7 bases, with 3 bases of the junction left unmatched. CDR3 in DNA: TGTGCCAGCTCTAGGGACAGGGGCCAGCCCCAGCATTTT. Translation gives CASSRDRGQPQHF.

The genes are TRBV7-2 and TRBJ2-6, with unresolved D. The CDR3 extends over 15 amino acids. V was clipped by 0 bases and J by 4 bases, with 7 bases between them. Germline V gene data show CDR1 as SGHTA and CDR2 as FQGNSA. The CDR3 DNA sequence: TGTGCCAGCAGCTTAGCGGGCGTGGGGGCCAACGTCCTGACTTTC. Translating it yields CASSLAGVGANVLTF.

This chain uses TRBV27 with TRBJ1-2, with unresolved D. This CDR3 region has 14 residues. The V gene lost 6 bases and the J gene lost 8 bases, with 19 bases spanning the gap. The germline V gene encodes CDR1 MNHEY and CDR2 SMNVEV (reference sequence). The CDR3 is CASRPDGVGGGYTF. In DNA form, the CDR3 reads TGTGCCAGCAGGCCAGACGGGGTCGGTGGGGGCTACACCTTC.

The rearrangement joins TRBV27 to TRBJ2-7; 8 bases are shared with TRBD2. The CDR3 has 15 residues. CDR1 and CDR2 (germline): MNHEY, SMNVEV (reference sequence). The V segment lost 6 bases and the J segment 6 bases; nucleotides outside the gene matches: 13. The CDR3 DNA reads as TGTGCCAGCAGGCAGACTAGCGATGCCGCGGGCGAGCAGTACTTC. Its protein is CASRQTSDAAGEQYF.

V usage is TRBV18 and J usage is TRBJ2-7, with 10 bases matching TRBD2. V lost 2 bases, J lost 6 bases, and 4 bases stayed unmatched. The CDR3 is made up of 14 amino acids. CDR1 and CDR2 from the germline V gene are KGHSH and LQKENI. The CDR3 DNA reads as TGTGCCAGCTCACCATCTAGCGGGAGCGGCGAGCAGTACTTC. It encodes CASSPSSGSGEQYF.